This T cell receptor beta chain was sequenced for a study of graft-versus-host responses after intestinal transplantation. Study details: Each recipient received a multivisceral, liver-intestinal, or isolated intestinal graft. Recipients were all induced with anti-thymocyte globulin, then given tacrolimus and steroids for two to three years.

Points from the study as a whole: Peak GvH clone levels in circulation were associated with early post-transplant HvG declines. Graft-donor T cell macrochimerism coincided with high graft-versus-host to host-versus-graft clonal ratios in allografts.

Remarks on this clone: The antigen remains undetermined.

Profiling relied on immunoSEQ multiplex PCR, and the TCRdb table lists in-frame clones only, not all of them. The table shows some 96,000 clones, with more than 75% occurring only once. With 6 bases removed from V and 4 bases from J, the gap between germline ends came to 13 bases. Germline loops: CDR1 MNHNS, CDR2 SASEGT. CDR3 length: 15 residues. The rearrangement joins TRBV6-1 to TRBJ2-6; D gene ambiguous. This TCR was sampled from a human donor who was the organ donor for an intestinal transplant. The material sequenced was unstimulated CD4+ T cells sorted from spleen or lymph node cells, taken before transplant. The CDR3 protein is CASRHFPSGANVLTF. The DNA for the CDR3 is TGTGCCAGCAGGCACTTTCCGTCGGGGGCCAACGTCCTGACTTTC.